This entry features one T cell receptor beta chain sequence. Its antigen is unknown. These data originate in a study of cytomegalovirus exposure and HLA in healthy donors. On the study more broadly: The 100 to 150 validation repertoires and the roughly 700 first-cohort repertoires shared a platform, a later analysis reported.

General study points: Among TCR sequences, most were rare, though some public TCRs appeared in many donors. Through in vitro validation, three CMV-associated chains were shown to be specific for CMV antigens.

These donors were members of the approximately 110-subject validation cohort, a group separate from the roughly 670-subject first cohort. The table came from immunoSEQ multiplex PCR; TCRdb's copy has only in-frame clones and leaves some out. The sample has about 150,000 clones, around 88% seen once. This CDR3 comprises 16 residues. Germline V lookup: CDR1 LGHNA, CDR2 YSLEER. Trimming took off 4 bases at V and 7 bases at J, with 20 bases between the two ends. The material sequenced was PBMCs. This sequence was found in a man aged 18 to 30 in good health and CMV-seropositive. This sequence joins TRBV4-3 and TRBJ2-1; tentative D call: TRBD2 (6 bases). Here the CDR3 reads CASSRVRPGSRNEQFF. DNA for the CDR3: TGCGCCAGCAGCCGGGTGCGGCCCGGGAGTCGAAATGAGCAGTTCTTC.